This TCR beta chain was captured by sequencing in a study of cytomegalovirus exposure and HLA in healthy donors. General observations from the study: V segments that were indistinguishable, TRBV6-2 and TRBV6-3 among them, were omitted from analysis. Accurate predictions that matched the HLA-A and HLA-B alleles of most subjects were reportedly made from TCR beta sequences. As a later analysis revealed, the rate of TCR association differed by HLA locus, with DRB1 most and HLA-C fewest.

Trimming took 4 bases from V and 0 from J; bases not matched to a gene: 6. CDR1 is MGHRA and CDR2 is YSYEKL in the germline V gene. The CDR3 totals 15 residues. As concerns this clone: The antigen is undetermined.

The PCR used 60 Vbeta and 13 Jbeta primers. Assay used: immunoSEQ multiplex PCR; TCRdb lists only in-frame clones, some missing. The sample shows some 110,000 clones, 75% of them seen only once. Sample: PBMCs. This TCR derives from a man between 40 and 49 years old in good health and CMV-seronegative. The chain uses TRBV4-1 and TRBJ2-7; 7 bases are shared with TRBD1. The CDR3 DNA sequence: TGCGCCAGCAGCCGGGACAGCCCGAGCTCCTACGAGCAGTACTTC. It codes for CASSRDSPSSYEQYF.